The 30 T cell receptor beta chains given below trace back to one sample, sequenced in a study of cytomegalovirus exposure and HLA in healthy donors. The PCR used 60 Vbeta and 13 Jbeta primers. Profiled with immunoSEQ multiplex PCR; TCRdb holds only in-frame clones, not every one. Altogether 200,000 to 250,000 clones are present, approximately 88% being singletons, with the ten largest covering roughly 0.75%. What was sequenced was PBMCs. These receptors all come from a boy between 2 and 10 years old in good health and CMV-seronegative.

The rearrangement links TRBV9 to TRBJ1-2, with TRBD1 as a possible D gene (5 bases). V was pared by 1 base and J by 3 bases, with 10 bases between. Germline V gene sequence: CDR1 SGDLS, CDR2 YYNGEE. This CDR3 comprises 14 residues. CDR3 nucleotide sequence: TGTGCCAGCAGCGTAACCAGGGTTTACTATGGCTACACCTTC. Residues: CASSVTRVYYGYTF.

DNA for the CDR3: TGTGCCAGCAGCCAATCACAGCAGTTTAATCAGCCCCAGCATTTT. It yields the protein CASSQSQQFNQPQHF. This chain links TRBV16 with TRBJ1-5; no clear D. Germline loops: CDR1 KGHSY, CDR2 FQNENV. The CDR3 has 15 residues. V was clipped by 0 bases and J by 4 bases, with 10 bases between them.

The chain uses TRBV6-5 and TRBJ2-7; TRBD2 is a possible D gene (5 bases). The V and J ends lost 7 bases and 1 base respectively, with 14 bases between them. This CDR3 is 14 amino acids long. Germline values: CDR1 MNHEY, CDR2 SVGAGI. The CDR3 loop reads CASTPREPSYEQYF. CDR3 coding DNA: TGTGCCAGCACCCCGAGGGAGCCGTCCTACGAGCAGTACTTC.

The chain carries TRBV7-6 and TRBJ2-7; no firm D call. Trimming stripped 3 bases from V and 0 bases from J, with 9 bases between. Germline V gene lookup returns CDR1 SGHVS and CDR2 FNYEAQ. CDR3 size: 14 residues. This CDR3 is CASSFGTDSYEQYF. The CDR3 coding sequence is TGTGCCAGCAGCTTCGGTACAGACTCCTACGAGCAGTACTTC.

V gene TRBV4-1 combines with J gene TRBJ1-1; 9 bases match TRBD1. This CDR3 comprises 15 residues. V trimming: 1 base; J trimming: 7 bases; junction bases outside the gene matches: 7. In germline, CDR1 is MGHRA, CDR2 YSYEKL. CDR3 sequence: CASSQVGQGVDEAFF. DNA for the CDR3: TGCGCCAGCAGCCAAGTGGGACAGGGTGTTGATGAAGCTTTCTTT.

The DNA of the CDR3 is TGTGCCAGCAGCTTGGCCGTCTGGGGCGAGCCCACTGAAGCTTTCTTT. This gives the protein CASSLAVWGEPTEAFF. J is TRBJ1-1 and V is TRBV5-6; tentatively, D is TRBD1 (5 bases). Between the trimmed V and J ends, which lost 0 bases and 4 bases, there was a span of 16 bases. The CDR3 sequence is 16 residues long. The germline V gene has CDR1 SGHDT and CDR2 YYEEEE.

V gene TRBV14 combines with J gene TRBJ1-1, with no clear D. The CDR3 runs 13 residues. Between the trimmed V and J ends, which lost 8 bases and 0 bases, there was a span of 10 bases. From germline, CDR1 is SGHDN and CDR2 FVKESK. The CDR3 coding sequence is TGTGCCAGCTCGGGTAAGATGAACACTGAAGCTTTCTTT. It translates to CASSGKMNTEAFF.

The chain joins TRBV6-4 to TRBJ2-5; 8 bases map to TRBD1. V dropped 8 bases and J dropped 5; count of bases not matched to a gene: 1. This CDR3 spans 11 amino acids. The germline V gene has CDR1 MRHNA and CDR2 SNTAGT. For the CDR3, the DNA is TGTGCCAGCGACAGGGGCGAGACCCAGTACTTC. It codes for CASDRGETQYF.

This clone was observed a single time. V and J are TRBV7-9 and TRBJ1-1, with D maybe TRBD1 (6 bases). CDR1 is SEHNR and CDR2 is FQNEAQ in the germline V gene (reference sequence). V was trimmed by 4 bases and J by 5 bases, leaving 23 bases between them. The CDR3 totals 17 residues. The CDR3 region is CASSSTRSGRGQTEAFF. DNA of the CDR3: TGTGCCAGCAGCTCAACCCGGTCGGGCAGGGGACAAACTGAAGCTTTCTTT.

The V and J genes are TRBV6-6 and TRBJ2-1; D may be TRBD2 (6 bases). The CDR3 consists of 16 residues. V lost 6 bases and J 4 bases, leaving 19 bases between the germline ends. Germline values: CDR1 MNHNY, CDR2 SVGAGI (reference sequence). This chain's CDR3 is CASSPRSGGKYNEQFF. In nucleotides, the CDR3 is TGTGCCAGCAGCCCAAGAAGTGGGGGGAAGTACAATGAGCAGTTCTTC.

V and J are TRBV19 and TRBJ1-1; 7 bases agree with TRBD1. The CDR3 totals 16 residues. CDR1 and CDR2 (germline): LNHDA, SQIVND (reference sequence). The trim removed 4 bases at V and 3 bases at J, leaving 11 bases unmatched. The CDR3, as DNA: TGTGCCAGTAGTAACTTCGAGACAGGGTATTACACTGAAGCTTTCTTT. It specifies CASSNFETGYYTEAFF.

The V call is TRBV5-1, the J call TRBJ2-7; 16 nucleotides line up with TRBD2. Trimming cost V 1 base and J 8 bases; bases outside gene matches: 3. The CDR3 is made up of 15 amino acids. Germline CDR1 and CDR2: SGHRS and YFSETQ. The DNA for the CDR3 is TGCGCCAGCAGCTTGCCGGGACTAGCGGGGGGGCAGCAGTACTTC. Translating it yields CASSLPGLAGGQQYF.

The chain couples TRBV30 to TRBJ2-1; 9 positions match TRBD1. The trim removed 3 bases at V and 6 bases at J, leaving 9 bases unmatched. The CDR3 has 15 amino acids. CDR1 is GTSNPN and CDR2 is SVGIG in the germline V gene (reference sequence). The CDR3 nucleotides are TGTGCCTGGAGCCTAGGGGACAGGGTGTCCAATGAGCAGTTCTTC. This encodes CAWSLGDRVSNEQFF.

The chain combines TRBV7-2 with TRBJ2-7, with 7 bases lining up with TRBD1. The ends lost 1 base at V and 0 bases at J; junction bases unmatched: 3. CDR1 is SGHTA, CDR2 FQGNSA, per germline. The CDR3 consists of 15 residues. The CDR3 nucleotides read TGTGCCAGCAGCTTAGTGACAGGGACCTCCTACGAGCAGTACTTC. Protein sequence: CASSLVTGTSYEQYF.

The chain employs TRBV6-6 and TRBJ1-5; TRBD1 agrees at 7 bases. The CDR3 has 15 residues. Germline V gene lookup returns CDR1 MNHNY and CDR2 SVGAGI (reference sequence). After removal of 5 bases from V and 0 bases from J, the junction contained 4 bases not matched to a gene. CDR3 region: CASSAGTDSNQPQHF. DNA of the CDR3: TGTGCCAGCAGTGCTGGGACAGATAGCAATCAGCCCCAGCATTTT.

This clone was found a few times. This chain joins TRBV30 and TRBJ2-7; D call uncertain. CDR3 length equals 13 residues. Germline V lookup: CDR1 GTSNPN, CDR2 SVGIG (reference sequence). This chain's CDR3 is CFFKQKAAYEQYF. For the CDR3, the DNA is TGTTTTTTCAAGCAGAAGGCGGCATACGAGCAGTACTTC. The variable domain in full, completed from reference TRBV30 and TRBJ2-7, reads SQTIHQWPATLVQPVGSPLSLECTVEGTSNPNLYWYRQAAGRGLQLLFYSVGIGQISSEVPQNLSASRPQDRQFILSSKKLLLSDSGFYLCFFKQKAAYEQYFGPGTRLTVT.

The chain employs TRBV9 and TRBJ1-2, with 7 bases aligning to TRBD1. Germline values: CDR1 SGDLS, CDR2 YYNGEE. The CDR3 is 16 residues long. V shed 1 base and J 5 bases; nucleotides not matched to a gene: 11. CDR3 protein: CASSVTGTAHPYGYTF. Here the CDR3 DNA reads TGTGCCAGCAGCGTAACCGGGACAGCGCACCCTTATGGCTACACCTTC.

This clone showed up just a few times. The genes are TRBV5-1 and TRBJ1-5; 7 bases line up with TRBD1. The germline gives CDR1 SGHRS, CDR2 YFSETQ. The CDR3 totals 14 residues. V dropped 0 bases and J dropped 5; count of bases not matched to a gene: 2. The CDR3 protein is CASSLAGGYQPQHF. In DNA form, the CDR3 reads TGCGCCAGCAGCTTGGCAGGGGGGTATCAGCCCCAGCATTTT.

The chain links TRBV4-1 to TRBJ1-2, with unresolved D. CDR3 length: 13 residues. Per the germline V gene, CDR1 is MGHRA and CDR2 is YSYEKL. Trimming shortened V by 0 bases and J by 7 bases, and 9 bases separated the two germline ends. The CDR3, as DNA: TGCGCCAGCAGCCAAGAGAGGGAGAGTGGCTACACCTTC. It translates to CASSQERESGYTF.

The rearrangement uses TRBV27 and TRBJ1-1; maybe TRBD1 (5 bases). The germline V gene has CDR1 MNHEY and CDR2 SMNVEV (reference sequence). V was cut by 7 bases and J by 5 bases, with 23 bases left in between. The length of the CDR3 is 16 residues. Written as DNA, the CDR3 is TGTGCCAGCACCCCGGGGGGGGAGCTCGGGAGGACTGAAGCTTTCTTT. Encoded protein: CASTPGGELGRTEAFF.

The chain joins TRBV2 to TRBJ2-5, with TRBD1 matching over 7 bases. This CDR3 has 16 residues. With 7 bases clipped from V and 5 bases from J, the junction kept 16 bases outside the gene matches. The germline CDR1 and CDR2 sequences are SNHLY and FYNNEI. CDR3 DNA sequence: TGTGCCAGCAACCGAGACAGGGATAAACGAGGGGAGACCCAGTACTTC. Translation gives CASNRDRDKRGETQYF.

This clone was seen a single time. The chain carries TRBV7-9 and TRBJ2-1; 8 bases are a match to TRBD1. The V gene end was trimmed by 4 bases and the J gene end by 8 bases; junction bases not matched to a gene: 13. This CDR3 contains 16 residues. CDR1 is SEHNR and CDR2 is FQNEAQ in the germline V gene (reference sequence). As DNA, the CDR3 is TGTGCCAGCAGCTACAACAGGGGGTTATTCACGGATGAGCAGTTCTTC. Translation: CASSYNRGLFTDEQFF.

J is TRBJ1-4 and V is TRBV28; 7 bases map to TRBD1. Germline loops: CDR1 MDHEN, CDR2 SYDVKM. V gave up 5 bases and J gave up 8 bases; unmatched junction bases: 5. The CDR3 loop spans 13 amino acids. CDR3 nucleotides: TGTGCCAGCAGTACAGGGGTGGAAGAAAAACTGTTTTTT. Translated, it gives CASSTGVEEKLFF.

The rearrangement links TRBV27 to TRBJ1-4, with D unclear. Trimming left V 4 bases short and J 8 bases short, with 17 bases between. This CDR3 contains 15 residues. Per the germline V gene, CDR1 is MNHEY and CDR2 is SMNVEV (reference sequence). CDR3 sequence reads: CASSSRPWAGEKLFF. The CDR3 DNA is TGTGCCAGCAGTTCCCGGCCTTGGGCTGGGGAAAAACTGTTTTTT.

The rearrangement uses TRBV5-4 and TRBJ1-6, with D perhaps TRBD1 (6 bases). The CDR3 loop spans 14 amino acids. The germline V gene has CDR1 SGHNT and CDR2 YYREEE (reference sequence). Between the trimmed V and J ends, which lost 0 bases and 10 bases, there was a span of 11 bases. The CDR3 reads CASSLEQGGSPLHF. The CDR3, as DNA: TGTGCCAGCAGCTTGGAACAGGGCGGATCACCCCTCCACTTT.

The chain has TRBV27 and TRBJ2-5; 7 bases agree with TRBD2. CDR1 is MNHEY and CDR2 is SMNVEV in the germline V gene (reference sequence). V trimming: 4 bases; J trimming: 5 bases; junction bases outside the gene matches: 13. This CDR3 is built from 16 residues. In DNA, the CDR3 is TGTGCCAGCAGTTCCGTGGGGAGCGGGGTGAGGGAGACCCAGTACTTC. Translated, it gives CASSSVGSGVRETQYF.

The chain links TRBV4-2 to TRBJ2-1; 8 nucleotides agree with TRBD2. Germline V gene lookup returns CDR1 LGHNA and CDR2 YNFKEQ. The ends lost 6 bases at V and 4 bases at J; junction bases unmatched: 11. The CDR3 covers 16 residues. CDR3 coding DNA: TGTGCCAGCAGTCAAAATCGGGGGGGCCGATACAATGAGCAGTTCTTC. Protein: CASSQNRGGRYNEQFF.

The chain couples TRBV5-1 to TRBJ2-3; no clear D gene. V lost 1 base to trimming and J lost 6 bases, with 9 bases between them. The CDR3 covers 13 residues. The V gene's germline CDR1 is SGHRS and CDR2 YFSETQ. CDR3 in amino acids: CASSLPSRDTQYF. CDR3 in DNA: TGCGCCAGCAGCTTGCCAAGCAGGGATACGCAGTATTTT. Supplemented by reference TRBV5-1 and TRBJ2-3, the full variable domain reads KAGVTQTPRYLIKTRGQQVTLSCSPISGHRSVSWYQQTPGQGLQFLFEYFSETQRNKGNFPGRFSGRQFSNSRSEMNVSTLELGDSALYLCASSLPSRDTQYFGPGTRLTVL.

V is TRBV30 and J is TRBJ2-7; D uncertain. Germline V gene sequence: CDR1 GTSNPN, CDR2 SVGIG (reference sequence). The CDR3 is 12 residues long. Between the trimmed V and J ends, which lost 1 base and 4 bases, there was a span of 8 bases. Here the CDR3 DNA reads TGTGCCTGGAGTGCCGCGTATTACGAGCAGTACTTC. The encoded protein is CAWSAAYYEQYF.

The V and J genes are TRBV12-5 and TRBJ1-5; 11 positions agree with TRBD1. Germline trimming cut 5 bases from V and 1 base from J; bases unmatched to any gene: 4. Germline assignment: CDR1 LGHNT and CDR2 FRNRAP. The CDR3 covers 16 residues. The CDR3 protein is CASGPGTGGSNQPQHF. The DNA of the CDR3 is TGTGCTAGTGGTCCAGGGACAGGGGGAAGCAATCAGCCCCAGCATTTT.